This entry is about one T cell receptor (beta chain). Germline CDR1 reads SGDLS; CDR2 reads YYNGEE. The CDR3 is 17 amino acids. Trimming removed 1 base from V and 0 bases from J, with 14 bases in between. Participants spanned ages about 18 to 89 years and resided in 24 US areas. Profiled with immunoSEQ multiplex PCR; TCRdb holds only in-frame clones, not every one. The sample has 180,000 or so clones, less than 90% seen once. This entry belongs to a study of blood T cell repertoires in COVID-19. V usage is TRBV9 and J usage is TRBJ1-3; no reliable D call. Sequenced input: PBMCs or T cells enriched from blood (not recorded which). This receptor was obtained from a woman in her forties or fifties who had recovered from COVID-19. The CDR3 region has the DNA TGTGCCAGCAGCGTATTGGCAGGCTCTTCCTCTGGAAACACCATATATTTT. As protein: CASSVLAGSSSGNTIYF.